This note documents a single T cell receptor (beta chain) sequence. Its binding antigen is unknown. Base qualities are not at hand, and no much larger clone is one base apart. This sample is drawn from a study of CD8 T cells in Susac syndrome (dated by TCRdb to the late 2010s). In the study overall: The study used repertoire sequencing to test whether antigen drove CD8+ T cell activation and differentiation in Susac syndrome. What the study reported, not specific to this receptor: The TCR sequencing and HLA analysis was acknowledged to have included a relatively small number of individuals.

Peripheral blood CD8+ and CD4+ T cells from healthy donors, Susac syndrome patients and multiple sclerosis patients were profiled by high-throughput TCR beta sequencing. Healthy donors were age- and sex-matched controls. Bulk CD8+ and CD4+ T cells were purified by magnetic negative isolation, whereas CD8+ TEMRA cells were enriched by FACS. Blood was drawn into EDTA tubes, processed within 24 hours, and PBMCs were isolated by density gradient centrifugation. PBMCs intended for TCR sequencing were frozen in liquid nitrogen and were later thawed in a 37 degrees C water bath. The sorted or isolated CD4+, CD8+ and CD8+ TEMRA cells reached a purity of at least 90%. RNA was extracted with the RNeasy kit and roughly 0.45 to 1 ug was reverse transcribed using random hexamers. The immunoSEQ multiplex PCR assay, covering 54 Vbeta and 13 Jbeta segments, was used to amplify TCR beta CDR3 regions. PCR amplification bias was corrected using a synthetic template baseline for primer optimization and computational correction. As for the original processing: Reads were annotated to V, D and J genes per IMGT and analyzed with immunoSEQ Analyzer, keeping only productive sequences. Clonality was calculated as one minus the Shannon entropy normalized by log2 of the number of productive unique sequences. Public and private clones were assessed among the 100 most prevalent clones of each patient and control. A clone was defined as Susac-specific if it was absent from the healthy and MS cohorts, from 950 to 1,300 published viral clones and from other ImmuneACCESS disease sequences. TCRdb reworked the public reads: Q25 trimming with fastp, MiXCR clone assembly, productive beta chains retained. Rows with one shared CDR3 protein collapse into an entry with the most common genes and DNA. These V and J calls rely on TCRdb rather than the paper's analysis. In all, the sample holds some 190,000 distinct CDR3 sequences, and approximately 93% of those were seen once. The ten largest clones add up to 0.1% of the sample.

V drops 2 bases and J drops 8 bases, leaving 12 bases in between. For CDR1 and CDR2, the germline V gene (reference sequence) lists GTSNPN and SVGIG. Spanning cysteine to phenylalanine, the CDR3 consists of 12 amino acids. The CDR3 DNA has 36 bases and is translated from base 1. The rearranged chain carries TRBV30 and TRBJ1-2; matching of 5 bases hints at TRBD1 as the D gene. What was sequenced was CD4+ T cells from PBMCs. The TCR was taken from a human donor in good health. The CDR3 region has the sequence CAWSYLGGGYTF. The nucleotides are TGTGCCTGGAGTTATCTGGGGGGAGGCTACACCTTC.